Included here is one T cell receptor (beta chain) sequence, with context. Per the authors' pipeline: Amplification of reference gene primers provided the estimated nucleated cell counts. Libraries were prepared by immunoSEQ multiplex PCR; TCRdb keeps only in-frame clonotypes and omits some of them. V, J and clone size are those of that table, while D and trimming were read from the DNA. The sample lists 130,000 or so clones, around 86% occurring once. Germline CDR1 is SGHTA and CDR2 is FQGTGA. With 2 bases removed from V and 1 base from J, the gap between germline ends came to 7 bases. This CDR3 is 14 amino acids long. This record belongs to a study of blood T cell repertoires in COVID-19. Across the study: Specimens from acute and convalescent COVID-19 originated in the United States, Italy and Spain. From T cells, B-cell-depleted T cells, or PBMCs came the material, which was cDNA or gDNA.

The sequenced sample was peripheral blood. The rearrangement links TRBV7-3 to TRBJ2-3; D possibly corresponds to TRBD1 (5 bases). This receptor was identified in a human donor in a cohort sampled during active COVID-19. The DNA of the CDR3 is TGTGCCAGCAGCTTAGGGGCCGGCACAGATACGCAGTATTTT. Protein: CASSLGAGTDTQYF.